The present T cell receptor beta chain was sequenced within a study of blood T cell repertoires in COVID-19. In the study overall: Specimens from acute and convalescent COVID-19 originated in the United States, Italy and Spain. From T cells, B-cell-depleted T cells, or PBMCs came the material, which was cDNA or gDNA.

The repertoire was sequenced with immunoSEQ multiplex PCR; TCRdb's copy has only in-frame clones and lacks some. Among some 14,000 clones listed, 80% were seen once. By share, this clone ranks as large. The specimen was peripheral blood. The sequence was obtained from a human donor in a cohort sampled during active COVID-19.

Here the CDR3 DNA reads TGTGCCTGGAGTTGGGACAGGGGTTACAATGAGCAGTTCTTC. It translates to CAWSWDRGYNEQFF. The J gene is TRBJ2-1, the V gene TRBV30, with 10 positions matching TRBD1. CDR1 and CDR2 (germline): GTSNPN, SVGIG (reference sequence). V shed 2 bases and J 4 bases; nucleotides not matched to a gene: 2. The CDR3 consists of 14 residues.